This TCR beta chain was retrieved from a study of shared clonotypes between healthy human individuals. Germline lookup yields CDR1 MNHNS and CDR2 SASEGT. The V and J ends lost 3 bases and 5 bases respectively, with 11 bases between them. CDR3 length: 14 residues. As concerns this clone: Its target is not known.

TCRdb's copy holds only in-frame clones and misses some; the assay was immunoSEQ multiplex PCR. The data contain about 340,000 clones, more than 60% of them singletons. The investigators split CD4+ cells into a CD45RA+ naive subset and a CD45RA-negative memory subset. Study-wide findings and caveats: Relative to memory subsets, naive subsets generally showed larger estimated richness.

The sequencing input was memory CD4+ T cells sorted from blood. Subset of the sample: CD45RA-negative fraction. This TCR was recovered from a man aged 30 to 39 in good health. The chain joins TRBV6-1 to TRBJ1-5; D is possibly TRBD1 (5 bases). CDR3 in DNA: TGTGCCAGCAGTGATTGGGGGAACCATCAGCCCCAGCATTTT. Its protein is CASSDWGNHQPQHF.